The entry below describes one T cell receptor beta chain. Its target is not known. This sample stems from a study of T cells after yellow fever vaccination. Study-wide findings and caveats: Most primary-vaccination clones reappeared after the booster (just under 98% CD4, 75% to 90% CD8). A secondary response was less intense yet reached its peak sooner, at day 5 versus 15.

Making TCR cDNA involved 5'RACE template switching, which added UMIs and a universal primer site. TCRdb re-derived calls from the 5' RACE reads in MiXCR, one entry per CDR3 protein. The data hold about 160,000 distinct CDR3 sequences, with under 7.5% observed a single time. The source is a man aged 18 to 35 who received the YFV17D yellow fever vaccine. The starting material was CD4+ T cells sorted from PBMCs, obtained about 5 days after the first yellow fever vaccination.

Here the CDR3 reads CSAPPPGSTDTQYF. The CDR3 region has the DNA TGCAGTGCTCCCCCCCCCGGGAGCACAGATACGCAGTATTTT. This sequence joins TRBV20-1 and TRBJ2-3; D gene unclear. CDR1 and CDR2 (germline): DFQATT, SNEGSKA (reference sequence). This CDR3 has 14 residues. V lost 5 bases and J lost 0, with 12 bases in between.